This note documents a single TCR beta chain sequence. What it recognizes is unknown. Trimming took off 7 bases at V and 1 base at J, with 11 bases between the two ends. This CDR3 has 13 amino acids. Germline loops: CDR1 MNHEY, CDR2 SVGAGI. The entry originates in a study of Graves' ophthalmopathy and Graves' hyperthyroidism. Study details: The term stable hyperthyroidism indicated an absence of ophthalmopathy within 18 months of follow-up.

Points from the study as a whole: Blood also carried most expanded thyroid clonotypes exceeding 0.001 frequency. A classifier, a 13-signature model, separated ophthalmopathy from stable hyperthyroidism with around 88% sensitivity and about 82% specificity.

The study amplified TCR beta CDR3 regions using RNA transcripts. The first round was an RT-PCR with HTBI primers, and the second round was a multiplex PCR. TCRdb re-derived calls from the multiplex PCR reads in MiXCR, one entry per CDR3 protein. The sample has around 1,200,000 distinct CDR3 sequences; 36% are singletons. The TCR was taken from an adult man with Graves' hyperthyroidism. J is TRBJ2-7 and V is TRBV6-5; possible D gene TRBD2, 5 bases. Source material: peripheral blood or thyroid tissue (not recorded which). The CDR3 reads CASTSSGSYEQYF. The CDR3 nucleotides read TGTGCCAGCACATCCAGCGGTTCCTACGAGCAGTACTTC.